Each of the 23 T cell receptor beta chains below was sequenced from the same sample in a study of PD-L1 blockade in urothelial cancer. Generated by immunoSEQ multiplex PCR, the TCRdb table keeps only in-frame clones and is missing some. The sample holds around 45,000 clones, approximately 80% seen once. Regarding time point: pretreatment peripheral blood. The source material was PBMCs, sampled around atezolizumab (anti-PD-L1) treatment. The source is a man aged 55 to 70 with urothelial cancer.

The genes are TRBV13 and TRBJ2-7, with TRBD2 matching 8 bases. This CDR3 has 15 amino acids. CDR1 and CDR2 from the germline V gene are PRHDT and FYEKMQ (reference sequence). With 6 bases clipped from V and 3 bases from J, the junction kept 10 bases outside the gene matches. Here the CDR3 DNA reads TGTGCCAGCAGATCTATCTCGGGAGGGATCTACGAGCAGTACTTC. Translated, it gives CASRSISGGIYEQYF.

The chain employs TRBV28 and TRBJ2-1; possibly TRBD1 for D (6 bases). Trimming pared 2 bases from V and 5 bases from J, leaving 13 bases between. From germline, CDR1 is MDHEN and CDR2 SYDVKM. CDR3 length equals 15 residues. CDR3 DNA sequence: TGTGCCAGCAGTTTAGAGGGGGACGGGGACAATGAGCAGTTCTTC. Encoded protein: CASSLEGDGDNEQFF.

J is TRBJ2-7 and V is TRBV28; D gene ambiguous. The CDR3 has 13 amino acids. Trimming left V 4 bases short and J 5 bases short, with 12 bases between. Germline V gives CDR1 MDHEN, CDR2 SYDVKM. DNA of the CDR3: TGTGCCAGCAGTTACTCTACCGCCAACGAGCAGTACTTC. Translated: CASSYSTANEQYF.

This chain uses TRBV27 with TRBJ2-5; D perhaps matches TRBD2 (7 bases). Per the germline V gene, CDR1 is MNHEY and CDR2 is SMNVEV (reference sequence). V lost 4 bases, J lost 4 bases, and 19 bases lay in between. The CDR3 has 16 residues. CDR3 in DNA: TGTGCCAGCAGTTCCTTTGGAGGGAGGGGGGGAGAGACCCAGTACTTC. This gives the protein CASSSFGGRGGETQYF.

The V and J genes are TRBV19 and TRBJ1-1, with unresolved D. The CDR3 sequence is 13 residues long. Per germline, CDR1 LNHDA and CDR2 SQIVND (reference sequence). V dropped 3 bases and J dropped 3 bases, with 8 bases sitting between them. The CDR3 sequence is CASSMWGDTEAFF. Written as DNA, the CDR3 is TGTGCCAGTAGTATGTGGGGAGACACTGAAGCTTTCTTT. The complete variable domain, with remaining parts taken from reference TRBV19 and TRBJ1-1, reads DGGITQSPKYLFRKEGQNVTLSCEQNLNHDAMYWYRQDPGQGLRLIYYSQIVNDFQKGDIAEGYSVSREKKESFPLTVTSAQKNPTAFYLCASSMWGDTEAFFGQGTRLTVV.

The chain recombines TRBV6-5 with TRBJ1-1; D uncertain. CDR3 length equals 15 residues. Trimming removed 4 bases from V and 0 bases from J, with 12 bases in between. Germline V lookup: CDR1 MNHEY, CDR2 SVGAGI. The DNA for the CDR3 is TGTGCCAGCAGTTTTATACGCACTGTGAACACTGAAGCTTTCTTT. Translated: CASSFIRTVNTEAFF.

V and J are TRBV4-2 and TRBJ1-5; 10 bases line up with TRBD1. Trimming at V came to 4 bases and at J to 3 bases, leaving 9 bases not matched to a gene. This CDR3 contains 17 residues. CDR1 and CDR2 from the germline V gene are LGHNA and YNFKEQ. The CDR3 DNA follows: TGTGCCAGCAGCCTGTACACCGGGACAGGGGACAATCAGCCCCAGCATTTT. This sequence encodes CASSLYTGTGDNQPQHF.

This chain joins TRBV5-6 and TRBJ2-5, with 8 nucleotides matching TRBD1. Germline CDR1 reads SGHDT; CDR2 reads YYEEEE. This CDR3 spans 15 amino acids. After removal of 3 bases from V and 5 bases from J, the junction contained 9 bases not matched to a gene. This CDR3 reads CASSWAGQGWETQYF. DNA for the CDR3: TGTGCCAGCAGCTGGGCTGGACAGGGTTGGGAGACCCAGTACTTC.

The gene calls are TRBV6-5 and TRBJ1-5, with a tentative D call TRBD1 (5 bases). Trimming stripped 2 bases from V and 7 bases from J, with 9 bases between. The CDR3 length is 13 residues. The germline V gene has CDR1 MNHEY and CDR2 SVGAGI. The CDR3 protein is CASSYVRGQPQHF. As DNA, the CDR3 is TGTGCCAGCAGTTACGTACGGGGGCAGCCCCAGCATTTT.

The chain links TRBV7-2 to TRBJ2-1; TRBD1 matches 9 bases. Looked up from germline, CDR1 is SGHTA and CDR2 is FQGNSA. V lost 3 bases, J lost 7 bases, and 10 bases stayed unmatched. The CDR3 has 16 residues. As DNA, the CDR3 is TGTGCCAGCAGCTTCACGTACCGGGGACAGGGAAATGAGCAGTTCTTC. Translated, it gives CASSFTYRGQGNEQFF.

V usage is TRBV19 and J usage is TRBJ2-3; 11 positions match TRBD2. The CDR3 contains 16 residues. The V segment lost 4 bases and the J segment 4 bases; nucleotides outside the gene matches: 7. Germline V lookup: CDR1 LNHDA, CDR2 SQIVND (reference sequence). CDR3 amino acids: CASSTTSGSLSDTQYF. The CDR3 region has the DNA TGTGCCAGTAGTACCACTAGCGGGAGCCTCTCAGATACGCAGTATTTT.

The chain is built from TRBV6-5 and TRBJ1-3; D may be TRBD1 (6 bases). The CDR3 runs to 14 residues. V was clipped by 0 bases and J by 6 bases, with 9 bases between them. Germline V CDR1 and CDR2: MNHEY, SVGAGI. The chain's CDR3 is CASSYSGAENTIYF. The CDR3 DNA follows: TGTGCCAGCAGTTACTCGGGGGCAGAAAACACCATATATTTT.

The CDR3 nucleotides are TGTGCCTACCTAAGGGGCAAGCTTAGCACAGATACGCAGTATTTT. Translation gives CAYLRGKLSTDTQYF. The chain links TRBV30 to TRBJ2-3; tentative D call: TRBD1 (5 bases). The germline V gene has CDR1 GTSNPN and CDR2 SVGIG (reference sequence). V was shortened by 7 bases and J by 0 bases, with 17 bases between the two germline ends. This CDR3 comprises 15 residues.

The V gene is TRBV6-6, the J gene TRBJ2-1, with 7 nucleotides matching TRBD1. CDR3 size: 15 residues. Trimming took 6 bases from V and 9 from J; bases not matched to a gene: 14. CDR1 and CDR2 from the germline V gene are MNHNY and SVGAGI (reference sequence). CDR3 amino acids: CASSNDRGRVAEQFF. The CDR3 DNA reads TGTGCCAGCAGCAACGATAGGGGGCGCGTTGCTGAGCAGTTCTTC.

V is TRBV25-1 and J is TRBJ1-2; D perhaps matches TRBD1 (5 bases). The V and J ends lost 2 bases and 4 bases respectively, with 11 bases between them. The CDR3 spans 14 residues. The germline V gene has CDR1 MGHDK and CDR2 SYGVNS. CDR3 sequence (DNA): TGTGCCAGCAGTGAAGGGGGGATGCCCTATGGCTACACCTTC. The encoded protein is CASSEGGMPYGYTF.

This sequence joins TRBV29-1 and TRBJ2-1, with 9 nucleotides matching TRBD2. This CDR3 is 14 amino acids long. The trim removed 4 bases at V and 7 bases at J, leaving 8 bases unmatched. Looked up from germline, CDR1 is SQVTM and CDR2 is ANQGSEA. The CDR3 loop is CSVVWPSGINEQFF. In DNA form, the CDR3 reads TGCAGCGTTGTTTGGCCTAGCGGGATTAATGAGCAGTTCTTC.

A few counts support this clone. This chain connects TRBV10-1 to TRBJ2-7, with 8 positions matching TRBD1. The CDR3 spans 14 residues. CDR1 WNHNN and CDR2 SYGVQD come from the germline V gene (reference sequence). After removal of 8 bases from V and 0 bases from J, the junction contained 6 bases not matched to a gene. The CDR3 DNA reads as TGCGCCAGCGGCAGGACAGGGAGCTCCTACGAGCAGTACTTC. Amino acids: CASGRTGSSYEQYF.

V is TRBV7-2 and J is TRBJ2-7; 11 bases agree with TRBD2. With 2 bases clipped from V and 3 bases from J, the junction kept 6 bases outside the gene matches. The CDR3 sequence is 16 residues long. Germline V gene sequence: CDR1 SGHTA, CDR2 FQGNSA. The CDR3 DNA follows: TGTGCCAGCAGCTTAAGTAGCGGGGGGGTACTCTACGAGCAGTACTTC. Translation: CASSLSSGGVLYEQYF.

This clone appeared a few times. CDR3: CASSLRTSGGGTQYF. In nucleotides, the CDR3 is TGTGCCAGCAGCCTCCGGACTAGCGGGGGGGGAACGCAGTATTTT. V and J are TRBV2 and TRBJ2-3; TRBD2 matches at 15 bases. This CDR3 contains 15 residues. V lost 6 bases to trimming and J lost 9 bases; unmatched junction nucleotides: 7. Germline V gene data show CDR1 as SNHLY and CDR2 as FYNNEI.

This rearrangement joins TRBV6-5 to TRBJ1-2, with D possibly being TRBD1 (5 bases). Trimming removed 2 bases from V and 4 bases from J, with 8 bases in between. CDR1 and CDR2 (germline): MNHEY, SVGAGI. This CDR3 spans 13 amino acids. The CDR3 bases are TGTGCCAGCAGTTACAGCGACAGCTATGGCTACACCTTC. It yields the protein CASSYSDSYGYTF.

The chain has TRBV28 and TRBJ1-4, with 8 bases that match TRBD1. Germline V gene sequence: CDR1 MDHEN, CDR2 SYDVKM. The CDR3 is 15 residues long. Germline trimming cut 4 bases from V and 7 bases from J; bases unmatched to any gene: 8. The CDR3 bases are TGTGCCAGCAGTTCGGGGCAGGGGGCGATTGAAAAACTGTTTTTT. Translated, it gives CASSSGQGAIEKLFF.

The CDR3 coding sequence is TGTGCCAGTAGTATAGGTCAGACTAGCACAGATACGCAGTATTTT. Its protein product is CASSIGQTSTDTQYF. V and J are TRBV19 and TRBJ2-3; D is unresolved. With 1 base removed from V and 0 bases from J, the gap between germline ends came to 8 bases. The CDR3 contains 15 residues. The germline CDR1 and CDR2 sequences are LNHDA and SQIVND (reference sequence).

The CDR3 sequence: CASSASPGLAGGSQYF. CDR3 nucleotides: TGCGCCAGCAGTGCCTCACCGGGACTAGCGGGAGGGTCCCAGTACTTC. The gene calls are TRBV10-2 and TRBJ2-5, with 16 bases lining up with TRBD2. The CDR3 contains 16 residues. Per the germline V gene, CDR1 is WSHSY and CDR2 is SAAADI. The V segment lost 4 bases and the J segment 9 bases; nucleotides outside the gene matches: 8.